These 32 T cell receptor beta chains share one sample of origin, sequenced in a study of molecular identifiers for immune sequencing clone quantification. TCRdb passed the PCR reads through MiXCR, listing each CDR3 protein once. The sample comprises about half a million distinct CDR3 sequences, roughly 26% of which are singletons, and just over 0.75% rests with the top ten. The material sequenced was naive CD8+ T cells from blood, with Jurkat cell RNA spiked in. The subset was: FACS-sorted CD8+CD4-CCR7+CD45RA+ naive T cells. Source of these receptors: a human donor in good health. Some libraries in this study had Jurkat cell RNA spiked in.

About this clonotype itself: The junction and the germline gene differ at one end; a read error may be behind it. This rearrangement joins TRBV9 to TRBJ2-5; D may be TRBD1 (6 bases). The germline V gene encodes CDR1 SGDLS and CDR2 YYNGEE. This CDR3 spans 14 amino acids. The CDR3 DNA follows: TGTGCCAGCAGCGTAGCACAGGGTTTGGAGACCCGGTACTTC. Encoded protein: CASSVAQGLETRYF.

This clonotype was detected ten times or more. This rearrangement joins TRBV7-9 to TRBJ1-1; TRBD1 matches at 7 bases. The CDR3 contains 16 residues. J gave up 7 bases and V 3 bases, and 14 bases lay outside the gene matches. Germline V gene sequence: CDR1 SEHNR, CDR2 FQNEAQ (reference sequence). CDR3 residues: CASSFSLGGQANEAFF. CDR3 DNA sequence: TGTGCCAGCAGCTTTTCCCTTGGCGGACAGGCAAATGAAGCTTTCTTT.

The table lists this clonotype with a few counts. V usage is TRBV5-1 and J usage is TRBJ2-7, with D perhaps matching TRBD1 (6 bases). The CDR3 extends over 13 amino acids. Germline-derived CDR1 and CDR2 are SGHRS and YFSETQ. V lost 1 base, J lost 5 bases, and 10 bases lay in between. The CDR3 bases are TGCGCCAGCAGCTTGCCACAGGGAGACGAGCAGTACTTC. Translating gives CASSLPQGDEQYF.

The rearrangement links TRBV7-9 to TRBJ1-4; D call uncertain. Germline CDR1 is SEHNR and CDR2 is FQNEAQ (reference sequence). The CDR3 is 14 residues long. V lost 3 bases and J 4 bases, leaving 9 bases between the germline ends. The chain's CDR3 is CASSFQSNNEKLFF. The DNA of the CDR3 is TGTGCCAGCAGCTTCCAGAGTAATAATGAAAAACTGTTTTTT. Together with reference TRBV7-9 and TRBJ1-4, the CDR3 gives the full variable domain: DTGVSQNPRHKITKRGQNVTFRCDPISEHNRLYWYRQTLGQGPEFLTYFQNEAQLEKSRLLSDRFSAERPKGSFSTLEIQRTEQGDSAMYLCASSFQSNNEKLFFGSGTQLSVL.

The chain couples TRBV11-2 to TRBJ2-3, with D uncertain. Germline V gene sequence: CDR1 SGHAT, CDR2 FQNNGV. There are 16 residues in the CDR3. V was pared by 4 bases and J by 2 bases, with 16 bases between. The CDR3 region has the DNA TGTGCCAGCAGCTCCCACCGCACTTTTGCCACAGATACGCAGTATTTT. Its translation: CASSSHRTFATDTQYF.

V is TRBV3-1 and J is TRBJ2-7; possible D gene TRBD2, 5 bases. Per the germline V gene, CDR1 is LGHDT and CDR2 is YNNKEL (reference sequence). This CDR3 contains 14 residues. V was pared by 1 base and J by 3 bases, with 10 bases between. The CDR3: CASSQGEGHYEQYF. The CDR3 nucleotides read TGTGCCAGCAGCCAAGGCGAGGGTCACTACGAGCAGTACTTC.

This clonotype was recorded at least ten times. V usage is TRBV9 and J usage is TRBJ2-3; unclear D gene. Between the trimmed V and J ends, which lost 0 bases and 0 bases, there was a span of 2 bases. CDR1 and CDR2 from the germline V gene are SGDLS and YYNGEE. The CDR3 loop spans 13 amino acids. CDR3 protein: CASSVGSTDTQYF. CDR3 in DNA: TGTGCCAGCAGCGTAGGCAGCACAGATACGCAGTATTTT.

This chain connects TRBV6-5 to TRBJ2-7; 8 bases match TRBD2. The CDR3 contains 15 residues. Germline CDR1 MNHEY, CDR2 SVGAGI. V shed 6 bases and J 9 bases; nucleotides not matched to a gene: 16. For the CDR3, the DNA is TGTGCCAGCAGAAAGGGACTAGGAGCCAGCCACGGGCAGTACTTC. Protein product: CASRKGLGASHGQYF.

V usage is TRBV11-2 and J usage is TRBJ2-3; TRBD1 matches at 9 bases. In germline, CDR1 is SGHAT, CDR2 FQNNGV. Losses at the gene ends were 1 base for V and 5 bases for J; bases not matched to a gene: 16. This CDR3 comprises 19 residues. CDR3 DNA sequence: TGTGCCAGCAGCTTAGCCCCCCACAGGGGGCGCGTAGTTGGAGATACGCAGTATTTT. This codes for CASSLAPHRGRVVGDTQYF.

The chain has TRBV27 and TRBJ2-3; 10 nucleotides align to TRBD1. The V gene's germline CDR1 is MNHEY and CDR2 SMNVEV (reference sequence). This CDR3 comprises 16 residues. V shed 5 bases and J 3 bases; nucleotides not matched to a gene: 8. The CDR3: CASSPPPGQGTDTQYF. CDR3 in DNA: TGTGCCAGCAGTCCCCCCCCGGGACAGGGGACAGATACGCAGTATTTT.

To note about this clonotype: A clone one base away is much larger, so this may be a read error. The chain links TRBV14 to TRBJ1-2; D remains unclear. V shed 3 bases and J shed 0 bases, with 20 bases lying between them. The CDR3 consists of 18 residues. Looked up from germline, CDR1 is SGHDN and CDR2 is FVKESK. As DNA, the CDR3 is TGTGCCAGCAGCCATAATAGGGCCGTGGCAGGAGCTAACTATGGCTACACCTTC. Translated, it gives CASSHNRAVAGANYGYTF.

This clonotype was counted only a few times. This chain joins TRBV5-3 and TRBJ2-2; 12 bases are shared with TRBD2. TRBV5-3 is known as an ORF, though its function is uncertain. There are 13 residues in the CDR3. With 9 bases clipped from V and 5 bases from J, the junction kept 2 bases outside the gene matches. The CDR3 DNA reads TGTGCCACTAGCGGGGGGGCAACCGGGGAGCTGTTTTTT. Protein product: CATSGGATGELFF.

The rearrangement links TRBV5-1 to TRBJ1-1; possibly TRBD1 for D (6 bases). V dropped 2 bases and J dropped 3 bases, with 11 bases sitting between them. The CDR3 extends over 14 amino acids. The germline CDR1 and CDR2 sequences are SGHRS and YFSETQ. CDR3 in DNA: TGCGCCAGCAGCTTTACAGGGAGGGACACTGAAGCTTTCTTT. This encodes CASSFTGRDTEAFF. The whole variable domain, filled in from reference TRBV5-1 and TRBJ1-1, reads KAGVTQTPRYLIKTRGQQVTLSCSPISGHRSVSWYQQTPGQGLQFLFEYFSETQRNKGNFPGRFSGRQFSNSRSEMNVSTLELGDSALYLCASSFTGRDTEAFFGQGTRLTVV.

About this clonotype itself: Here the CDR3 omits its conserved ending phenylalanine or tryptophan, so a read error is the likely source. The chain recombines TRBV6-2 or TRBV6-3 with TRBJ1-1; TRBD1 matches at 8 bases. This CDR3 is built from 16 residues. The junction had 15 bases not matched to a gene; V was cut back by 6 bases and J by 6 bases. Germline V lookup: CDR1 MNHEY, CDR2 SVGEGT. CDR3 coding DNA: TGTGCCAGCAGCCACCTACGGACAGGGCTGGGTGCTGAAGCTTTCTAT. Its protein is CASSHLRTGLGAEAFY.

The chain employs TRBV20-1 and TRBJ2-7, with D perhaps TRBD2 (6 bases). Germline V gene sequence: CDR1 DFQATT, CDR2 SNEGSKA (reference sequence). V was cut by 6 bases and J by 2 bases, with 14 bases left in between. The CDR3 is made up of 13 amino acids. The CDR3 sequence is CSASPGLAYEQYF. The CDR3 DNA sequence: TGCAGTGCAAGTCCGGGACTTGCCTACGAGCAGTACTTC.

The chain links TRBV29-1 to TRBJ2-1; 13 nucleotides line up with TRBD2. Germline CDR1 and CDR2: SQVTM and ANQGSEA. J lost 8 bases, V lost 2 bases, and 3 bases had no gene match. This CDR3 is 14 amino acids long. As DNA, the CDR3 is TGCAGCGTTGAACCGGGACTAGCGGGATATGAGCAGTTCTTC. Protein sequence: CSVEPGLAGYEQFF.

The chain uses TRBV25-1 and TRBJ2-4; possible D gene TRBD1, 7 bases. V dropped 4 bases and J dropped 0 bases, with 13 bases sitting between them. The CDR3 has 16 residues. The germline gives CDR1 MGHDK, CDR2 SYGVNS. CDR3 region: CASSGGTELAKNIQYF. The CDR3 coding sequence is TGTGCCAGCAGTGGCGGGACAGAGCTAGCCAAAAACATTCAGTACTTC.

The chain combines TRBV7-9 with TRBJ2-3; TRBD2 matches 13 bases. The CDR3 has 19 residues. Unmatched junction bases numbered 11, after V lost 2 bases and J lost 3 bases. The V gene's germline CDR1 is SEHNR and CDR2 FQNEAQ (reference sequence). Here the CDR3 reads CASSLLLAGGPGGTDTQYF. The CDR3 nucleotides are TGTGCCAGCAGCTTATTACTAGCGGGAGGGCCAGGTGGAACAGATACGCAGTATTTT.

This clonotype occurred many times. The chain uses TRBV5-5 and TRBJ1-1, with TRBD1 matching 8 bases. The junction had 3 bases not matched to a gene; V was cut back by 2 bases and J by 0 bases. The length of the CDR3 is 15 residues. Germline CDR1 is SGHKS and CDR2 is YYEKEE (reference sequence). CDR3 bases: TGTGCCAGCAGCTTCTTGACAGGGGTGAACACTGAAGCTTTCTTT. It is translated as CASSFLTGVNTEAFF.

This clonotype was seen ten or more times. This sequence joins TRBV4-3 and TRBJ1-5; no clear D. This CDR3 is 13 amino acids long. V was shortened by 11 bases and J by 0 bases, with 11 bases between the two germline ends. The V gene's germline CDR1 is LGHNA and CDR2 YSLEER. This CDR3 is CARAVYSNQPQHF. As DNA, the CDR3 is TGCGCCCGAGCAGTTTATAGCAATCAGCCCCAGCATTTT.

As for this clonotype: It may be a read error: a sequence one base away is much more abundant. V is TRBV7-9 and J is TRBJ2-7, with D unresolved. There are 13 residues in the CDR3. Germline CDR1 reads SEHNR; CDR2 reads FQNEAQ (reference sequence). Trimming stripped 4 bases from V and 5 bases from J, with 12 bases between. The CDR3 nucleotides are TGTGCCAGCAGCTCATATTACCGGGACGAGCAGTACTTC. It yields the protein CASSSYYRDEQYF.

This clonotype occurred many times. The gene calls are TRBV29-1 and TRBJ2-3; 7 nucleotides match TRBD2. The CDR3 runs 15 residues. Per germline, CDR1 SQVTM and CDR2 ANQGSEA. V shed 0 bases and J 5 bases; nucleotides not matched to a gene: 8. CDR3 residues: CSVEDWGRAGDTQYF. CDR3 nucleotides: TGCAGCGTTGAAGATTGGGGGAGGGCTGGAGATACGCAGTATTTT.

This clonotype was counted ten times or more. This sequence joins TRBV5-5 and TRBJ1-1, with a tentative D call TRBD1 (6 bases). Germline V gene data show CDR1 as SGHKS and CDR2 as YYEKEE (reference sequence). V lost 4 bases to trimming and J lost 6 bases, with 10 bases between them. The CDR3 length is 12 residues. The DNA of the CDR3 is TGTGCCAGCAGCCCGACAGGTTCTGAAGCTTTCTTT. It is translated as CASSPTGSEAFF. Combining the CDR3 with reference TRBV5-5 and TRBJ1-1 gives the whole variable domain DAGVTQSPTHLIKTRGQQVTLRCSPISGHKSVSWYQQVLGQGPQFIFQYYEKEERGRGNFPDRFSARQFPNYSSELNVNALLLGDSALYLCASSPTGSEAFFGQGTRLTVV.

The CDR3 region has the DNA TGTGCCTGGAGTGGGCGCGTGGGTACGCAGTATTTT. Its translation: CAWSGRVGTQYF. The chain recombines TRBV30 with TRBJ2-3; D remains unclear. This CDR3 region has 12 residues. V was pared by 1 base and J by 8 bases, with 10 bases between. Germline V gene data show CDR1 as GTSNPN and CDR2 as SVGIG (reference sequence).

This clonotype has only one observation. The junction departs from the called germline gene at one end, perhaps through a read error. This chain joins TRBV2 and TRBJ2-3; 8 positions match TRBD2. The CDR3 totals 17 residues. Germline V lookup: CDR1 SNHLY, CDR2 FYNNEI. The CDR3 protein is CASSEEISGVTTDTRYF. CDR3 sequence (DNA): TGTGCCAGCAGTGAAGAAATTAGCGGGGTAACCACAGATACGCGGTATTTT.

This clonotype came up a few times. The V gene is TRBV6-5, the J gene TRBJ2-5; D remains ambiguous. Germline V CDR1 and CDR2: MNHEY, SVGAGI. This CDR3 region has 11 residues. The CDR3 bases are TGTGGCGCAGGAGAACAAGAGACCCAGTACTTC. Translation: CGAGEQETQYF.

Notes on this clonotype: This may come from a read error, since a much larger clone is one base off. The chain links TRBV27 to TRBJ1-1; D gene uncertain. CDR1 is MNHEY, CDR2 SMNVEV, per germline (reference sequence). This CDR3 contains 14 residues. The CDR3 DNA is TGTGCCGGCAGTTTAATTTTCGCGCGGGGAGAAGCTTTCTTT. This translates into CAGSLIFARGEAFF.

The CDR3, as DNA: TGTGCCAGCAGCCAAGGGACTCAACCCTCCTACGAGCAGTACTTC. Translated: CASSQGTQPSYEQYF. The V call is TRBV9, the J call TRBJ2-7, with a weak D call TRBD2 (6 bases). Trimming removed 4 bases from V and 0 bases from J, with 14 bases in between. Germline loops: CDR1 SGDLS, CDR2 YYNGEE. The CDR3 is 15 residues long. The variable domain in full, with the rest retrieved from reference TRBV9 and TRBJ2-7, is DSGVTQTPKHLITATGQRVTLRCSPRSGDLSVYWYQQSLDQGLQFLIQYYNGEERAKGNILERFSAQQFPDLHSELNLSSLELGDSALYFCASSQGTQPSYEQYFGPGTRLTVT.

The V gene is TRBV7-9, the J gene TRBJ2-5; perhaps D is TRBD1 or TRBD2 (5 bases each). CDR1 and CDR2 (germline): SEHNR, FQNEAQ (reference sequence). This CDR3 has 13 amino acids. V lost 4 bases, J lost 7 bases, and 13 bases lay in between. The DNA for the CDR3 is TGTGCCAGCAGCTCCGGGACGGAAGCGACCCAGTACTTC. Protein: CASSSGTEATQYF.

This clonotype was seen only a few times. The V and J genes are TRBV2 and TRBJ2-7; 9 positions agree with TRBD2. The trim removed 2 bases at V and 2 bases at J, leaving 7 bases unmatched. Germline CDR1 is SNHLY and CDR2 is FYNNEI. This CDR3 contains 16 residues. The CDR3 is CASSERLAGLPYEQYF. In nucleotides, the CDR3 is TGTGCCAGCAGTGAAAGGCTAGCGGGACTACCCTACGAGCAGTACTTC.

The chain has TRBV6-5 and TRBJ1-1; D unresolved. The germline gives CDR1 MNHEY, CDR2 SVGAGI. The CDR3 has 15 amino acids. Trimming took 0 bases from V and 3 from J, leaving 11 bases between them. The CDR3 loop reads CASSYSAAVDTEAFF. The DNA for the CDR3 is TGTGCCAGCAGTTACTCTGCGGCGGTAGACACTGAAGCTTTCTTT.

In its sample, this clonotype was seen a few times. The V call is TRBV7-8, the J call TRBJ1-1, with a possible D match to TRBD1 (5 bases). V was clipped by 1 base and J by 7 bases, with 10 bases between them. Germline values: CDR1 SGHVS, CDR2 FQNEAQ. This CDR3 comprises 13 residues. CDR3 nucleotide sequence: TGTGCCAGCAGCTTAGATTGGGGGGTTGAAGCTTTCTTT. This translates into CASSLDWGVEAFF.